What follows is one T cell receptor (beta chain) and its context. Its antigen is currently unknown. Profiling relied on immunoSEQ multiplex PCR, and the TCRdb table lists in-frame clones only, not all of them. This table has about 12,000 clones, more than 75% appearing once. The data belong to a study of regulatory dendritic cells for organ transplantation. Allogeneic regulatory or mature dendritic cells were co-cultured for under six days with CFSE-labeled sorted T cells at 1:10. The CDR3 sequence is 15 residues long. Germline assignment: CDR1 MNHNY and CDR2 SVGAGI (reference sequence). The V end was cut by 6 bases, the J end by 0 bases, with 12 bases between. Broader study findings: Resting memory CD8+ T cells held the most alloreactive clonotypes.

The TCR was taken from a human donor in good health. The sequenced sample was naive CD8+ T cells from blood cultured with regulatory dendritic cells. Subset given: CD45RA+ naive T cells. This chain links TRBV6-6 with TRBJ2-1; D is perhaps TRBD2 (7 bases). The CDR3 bases are TGTGCCAGCAGCCTGGCGGGGGCCTCCTACAATGAGCAGTTCTTC. It encodes CASSLAGASYNEQFF.